What follows describes a single T cell receptor beta chain. The data originate from a study of shared clonotypes between healthy human individuals. Germline V gives CDR1 MNHEY, CDR2 SVGAGI. Deletions cut 0 bases from V and 5 bases from J, with 8 bases between. The length of the CDR3 is 13 residues. The study drew all its donors from Caucasian adults living in Nashville, Tennessee. For unsorted samples, genomic DNA was extracted from around 96 million PBMCs. Method: immunoSEQ multiplex PCR; TCRdb's copy keeps in-frame clones and lacks some. The sample includes fewer than 650,000 clones, 76% seen only once; the top ten take roughly 13%.

The material sequenced was PBMCs. This clonotype originated in a woman aged 40 to 50 in good health. Some clones in this sample may be carry-over from other donors' samples. This sequence joins TRBV6-5 and TRBJ2-7; D may be TRBD2 (5 bases). CDR3 sequence: CASSYSAEDEQYF. In nucleotides, the CDR3 is TGTGCCAGCAGTTACTCCGCGGAGGACGAGCAGTACTTC.